This T cell receptor (beta chain) was recorded in a study of blood T cells in healthy people across ages. Findings of the study overall: Naive and antigen-experienced cells were not separated, limiting conclusive comparison.

Isolation per sample recovered at least 7 million PBMCs. The CDR3 totals 14 residues. Germline lookup yields CDR1 ENHRY and CDR2 SYGVKD. Trimming removed 9 bases from V and 0 bases from J; junction bases left unmatched: 7. A word on this clonotype: Its antigen is not identified.

Using a J-beta primer mix together with a sample-barcoded 5' primer, a second PCR was run for about 6 to 12 cycles. TCRdb ran MiXCR on the 5' RACE reads and lists one entry per CDR3 protein. Here the sample spans about 1.6 million distinct CDR3 sequences, almost 35% being singletons. The receptor was derived from a woman aged 25 to 39 in good health. Sequencing input: blood. The V call is TRBV10-3, the J call TRBJ1-1; 7 nucleotides match TRBD1. CDR3 sequence: CAIGRGNMNTEAFF. In DNA form, the CDR3 reads TGTGCCATAGGCAGGGGGAACATGAACACTGAAGCTTTCTTT.